The 6 T cell receptor beta chains below all came from one sample that was sequenced in a study of OX40 agonist ivuxolimab in advanced cancers. Library creation used the immunoSEQ multiplex PCR assay. TCRdb re-hosts the immuneACCESS table, in-frame sequences only. Its copies lack some clones; in the studies checked, an unresolved V gene accounts for under half of them, and the cause for the rest is not known. A total of tens of thousands of clones appear in this sample, 84% of them only once. Around 2.7% of the sample lies in the top ten. Sequences were derived from CD4+ or CD8+ T cells sorted from blood, sampled in a trial of the OX40 agonist ivuxolimab. These TCRs come from an adult with an advanced solid tumor such as melanoma, head and neck, liver or kidney cancer.

This chain uses TRBV19 with TRBJ2-3; TRBD2 matches 10 bases. CDR3 size: 19 residues. CDR1 and CDR2 (germline): LNHDA, SQIVND (reference sequence). V shed 5 bases and J 0 bases; nucleotides not matched to a gene: 14. The CDR3: CASSPRRLAGASSTDTQYF. CDR3 nucleotide sequence: TGTGCCAGTAGTCCCCGGCGGCTAGCGGGGGCCTCTAGCACAGATACGCAGTATTTT.

The genes are TRBV5-6 and TRBJ2-1; 10 bases map to TRBD1. Trimming at V came to 4 bases and at J to 9 bases, leaving 10 bases not matched to a gene. CDR3 length: 15 amino acids. CDR1 and CDR2 (germline): SGHDT, YYEEEE. The CDR3 loop is CASSRDRGPLGEQFF. CDR3 nucleotide sequence: TGTGCCAGCAGCCGGGACAGGGGACCCTTGGGTGAGCAGTTCTTC.

This chain uses TRBV7-2 with TRBJ1-4; a weak D match, TRBD1 (5 bases). Germline CDR1 SGHTA, CDR2 FQGNSA. Trimming pared 7 bases from V and 7 bases from J, leaving 13 bases between. The CDR3 length is 13 residues. CDR3 DNA: TGTGCCAGCAACTGGGGGTGGGGTGAAAAACTGTTTTTT. Protein: CASNWGWGEKLFF.

V usage is TRBV28 and J usage is TRBJ1-5, with 9 bases aligning to TRBD1. CDR1 is MDHEN and CDR2 is SYDVKM in the germline V gene. The CDR3 is 16 amino acids. Unmatched junction bases numbered 7, after V lost 3 bases and J lost 4 bases. The CDR3 loop reads CASSFPDRGGNQPQHF. The CDR3 DNA reads as TGTGCCAGCAGTTTCCCGGACAGGGGAGGTAATCAGCCCCAGCATTTT.

The gene calls are TRBV5-5 and TRBJ1-4, with D tentatively TRBD1 (5 bases). Germline V gene data show CDR1 as SGHKS and CDR2 as YYEKEE (reference sequence). The CDR3 extends over 18 amino acids. The V and J ends lost 4 bases and 8 bases respectively, with 27 bases between them. The CDR3 here is CASSLSGEGFGNFEKLFF. The CDR3 coding sequence is TGTGCCAGCAGCCTCTCGGGGGAGGGTTTCGGGAATTTCGAAAAACTGTTTTTT.

This chain connects TRBV5-1 to TRBJ2-3; 13 bases line up with TRBD2. Germline loops: CDR1 SGHRS, CDR2 YFSETQ. V was clipped by 4 bases and J by 2 bases; unmatched bases: 4. CDR3 length: 16 residues. In nucleotides, the CDR3 is TGCGCCAGCAGCACGGGACTAGCGGGGAACACAGATACGCAGTATTTT. Protein: CASSTGLAGNTDTQYF.